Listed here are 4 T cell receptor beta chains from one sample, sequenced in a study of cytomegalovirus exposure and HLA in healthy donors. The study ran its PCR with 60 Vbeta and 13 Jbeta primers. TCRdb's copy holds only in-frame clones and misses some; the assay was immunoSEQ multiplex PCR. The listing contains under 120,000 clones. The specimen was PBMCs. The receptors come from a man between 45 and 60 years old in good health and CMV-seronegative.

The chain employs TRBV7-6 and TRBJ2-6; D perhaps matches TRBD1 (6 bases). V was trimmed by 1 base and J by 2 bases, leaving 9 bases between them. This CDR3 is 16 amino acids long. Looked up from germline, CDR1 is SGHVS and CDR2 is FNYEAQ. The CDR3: CASSLVAGAGANVLTF. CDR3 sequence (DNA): TGTGCCAGCAGCTTAGTCGCAGGGGCTGGGGCCAACGTCCTGACTTTC.

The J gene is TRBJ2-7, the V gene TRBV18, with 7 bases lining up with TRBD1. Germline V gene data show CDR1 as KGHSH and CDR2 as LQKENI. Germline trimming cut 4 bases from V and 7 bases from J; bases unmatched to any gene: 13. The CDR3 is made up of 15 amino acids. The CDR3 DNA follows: TGTGCCAGCTCACTCGGGAACAGGGGCGTTCGGGAGCAGTACTTC. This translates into CASSLGNRGVREQYF.

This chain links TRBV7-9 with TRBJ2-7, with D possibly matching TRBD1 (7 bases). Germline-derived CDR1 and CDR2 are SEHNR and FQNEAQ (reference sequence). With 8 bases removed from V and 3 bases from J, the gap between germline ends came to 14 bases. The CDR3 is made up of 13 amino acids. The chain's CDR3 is CASGGTVIYEQYF. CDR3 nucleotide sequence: TGTGCCAGCGGAGGGACAGTTATCTACGAGCAGTACTTC.

The CDR3 DNA reads TGTGCCAGCACCCGGGACAAGCCCGAGCAGTACTTC. Its translation is CASTRDKPEQYF. The J gene is TRBJ2-7, the V gene TRBV2; tentative D call: TRBD1 (6 bases). V was clipped by 7 bases and J by 6 bases, with 13 bases between them. Germline V gene data show CDR1 as SNHLY and CDR2 as FYNNEI. The CDR3 consists of 12 residues.